This entry features one T cell receptor beta chain sequence. Its antigen is unknown. This sample was taken from a study of CD8+ T cells in alopecia areata. Sequencing templates came from extracted RNA that was reverse transcribed into cDNA. Clones were read by immunoSEQ multiplex PCR, and TCRdb kept only the in-frame ones, dropping some. The sample consists of around 70,000 clones, approximately 30% of them appearing once. V was pared by 1 base and J by 8 bases, with 12 bases between. The V gene's germline CDR1 is SEHNR and CDR2 FQNEAQ (reference sequence). CDR3 size: 14 residues. Treatment described: oral pan-JAK inhibitor, 5-10 mg twice daily. From alopecia areata patients, lesional scalp punch biopsies and peripheral blood were collected. Sorted out of PBMCs were CD4+ T cells and CD8+ T cells. Overall study findings and caveats: In scalp and blood during tofacitinib, many expanded lesional clones persisted. Lesional scalp, notably in alopecia totalis/universalis, had clonality above that of normal scalp.

The material was CD8+ T cells sorted from blood, obtained at week 4, from a patient treated with tofacitinib. This sequence joins TRBV7-9 and TRBJ2-1; D is perhaps TRBD1 or TRBD2 (6 bases each). The receptor was isolated from a human donor with alopecia areata. CDR3 in amino acids: CASSLVGASDEQFF. The CDR3 bases are TGTGCCAGCAGCTTAGTGGGGGCTAGCGATGAGCAGTTCTTC.